What follows is one TCR beta chain and its context. No antigen is known for it. No much larger clonotype is one base removed from it; base qualities were not supplied. CDR1 and CDR2, per the germline V gene (reference sequence), are LNHDA and SQIVND. The CDR3 spans 16 residues, from the cysteine through the phenylalanine. The read is trimmed to its CDR3 DNA, 48 bases read in frame from base 1. At the junction V is shortened by 5 bases and J by 4 bases, with 18 bases in between. The cohort comprised under 700 healthy bone marrow donors. All cohort members were sampled while nominally healthy, although unrecorded immune exposures were likely present. The donor tested CMV seronegative and was one of the 352 seronegative cohort members. A peripheral blood sample was collected from each donor, and TCR beta sequencing was performed on peripheral blood mononuclear cells. The Qiagen DNeasy Blood Extraction Kit was used to extract genomic DNA from the blood cell samples.

The entry originates in a study of cytomegalovirus exposure and HLA in healthy donors (dated by TCRdb to the late 2010s). Some background on the complete study: According to an earlier analysis of several hundred of the donors, some 180 million T cells yielded 90 million to 140 million unique TCR beta sequences and 276 Gb of sequence data. An early release that covered several hundred HLA-typed donors contained approximately 300 gigabases of sequencing data and tens of millions of unique TCR sequences. The genetic ancestry cluster associated with self-reported Caucasian donors included around 76% of the 398 genotyped donors. The study was designed to test whether signatures of past pathogen exposure could be identified by cataloging public T cell receptors. The T cell repertoires of 670 or so subjects were profiled by immunosequencing and related to cytomegalovirus serostatus. Along with the roughly 670-subject first cohort, a separate validation cohort of over 90 different subjects was used. The study combined high-throughput TCR immunosequencing, statistical association of individual TCRs with disease status, and machine learning to predict cytomegalovirus infection status. To study patterns of TCR occurrence, a later analysis re-analyzed previously published TCR beta repertoires from hundreds of donors and added high-resolution HLA genotyping. The later analysis used no new phenotypic data to find candidate immune exposures, relying instead on TCR beta sequences and their occurrence across donors. To decide whether each TCR beta V gene segment behaved as functional or pseudogenic, an earlier analysis of some 600 of the donors relied on high-throughput TCR beta sequencing. Alongside the repertoire data, information on donor age, sex, ethnicity and CMV serostatus was compiled. A later genetic analysis took genome-wide SNP genotypes for about three fifths of the roughly 670 donors and used that subset as a discovery cohort. All discovery cohort repertoires had been generated on a single sequencing platform. Class I and class II HLA loci were covered by the typing at four-digit resolution. The number of typed donors differed by locus: roughly 620-640 for A, B, C, DRB1 and DQB1; approximately 540 for DQA1; around 610 for DPA1; and roughly 470 for DPB1. Because of strong linkage in the cohort, roughly five DR-DQ haplotypes were treated as single units for association and clustering. On average, roughly 250,000 unique TCR beta nucleotide sequences were sequenced per donor among a few hundred genotyped donors of the cohort, with roughly a sixth of those sequences being non-productive. Summary of the overall study and its limitations: Fewer than 20 rarely observed V segments, including chromosome 9 orphons, were excluded from the earlier analysis of several hundred of the donors because counts were too low. Immune exposure information for the cohort was limited to CMV serostatus. Three of the identified cytomegalovirus-associated TCR beta chains were confirmed in vitro to be specific for cytomegalovirus antigens. When HLA alleles, especially DR and DQ, strongly co-occurred, TCR associations were difficult to assign to individual alleles. In a later analysis, several top co-occurrence clusters were reported to appear linked to parvovirus B19, influenza, CMV and Epstein-Barr virus. A group of highly shared sequence variants was considered likely to be a technical artifact of the sequencing pipeline. In a later analysis, around 17,000 TCR beta sequences were associated with specific HLA alleles at a false discovery rate of 0.05. A further reported finding was that TCR beta sequences accurately predicted the HLA-A and HLA-B alleles for most subjects in the first cohort. Correlated functional status among segregating V segments might be attributable to linkage disequilibrium, but an unknown experimental factor could not be ruled out. In both the original and validation cohorts, the classifier was reported to diagnose cytomegalovirus status with high specificity and sensitivity. V-gene and J-gene trimming of TCR beta chains was associated with a missense DCLRE1C variant in a later genetic analysis, and the association was replicated in an independent cohort. Most CMV-associated TCR beta chains appeared to be HLA-restricted in a later analysis, and the HLA associations seemed to be driven largely by CMV exposure. Because HLA typing was missing for some donors at each locus, association tests included only the typed subset. Because the 87-base-pair reads could not distinguish some IMGT-functional V segments, including TRBV6-2 and TRBV6-3, those segments were excluded. The authors suggested that the approach could potentially be extended to other disease states and immunological phenotypes. In the study, approximately 150 TCR beta chains were listed as associated with cytomegalovirus. In an earlier analysis of roughly 560 of the donors, most TCR beta V segments were observed in productive rearrangements about 87% or about 30% of the time, broadly matching IMGT annotations. In a later analysis, TCR association rates were found to vary across HLA loci, with the most associated TCRs seen for DRB1 alleles and the fewest for HLA-C alleles. The presence/absence analyses assumed that sequencing depth was roughly uniform across donors, and that assumption may not be true. Most TCR sequences were seen in very few donors, while some public TCRs were found in many individuals. Only TCR beta chains were sequenced in this cohort, and the absence of alpha or paired-chain data limited detectable features. A later analysis found that HLA-associated TCR beta chains were more clonally expanded and had lower generation probabilities than equally common non-associated chains. According to a later genetic analysis, donors in an Asian-associated ancestry cluster had fewer N-insertions in productive TCRs than the roughly 700-donor mean.

The library was generated by the immunoSEQ multiplex PCR assay. The multiplex PCR relied on a mix of 60 forward primers for TCR Vbeta segments and 13 reverse primers for TCR Jbeta segments. The CDR3 region of rearranged TCR beta genes was amplified from genomic DNA by a multiplex PCR assay. On the Illumina HiSeq System, the amplified TCR beta libraries were sequenced as 87-base-pair reads. The authors' analysis ran thus. Across the roughly 700 repertoires, a later analysis counted 60 million to 90 million unique TCR beta chains, 9.5 million to 12 million of which were shared by at least two donors. Raw reads were error-corrected and collapsed into unique sequences by a nearest-neighbor algorithm in which closely related sequences were merged to remove PCR and sequencing errors. CDR3 sequences were aligned to IMGT reference sequences to assign V, D and J gene segments. For a sequence to be retained, at least a six-nucleotide match to both a V gene segment and a J gene segment was required. A rearrangement counted as productive if the CDR3 had no stop codons and remained in frame with V and J, and every other rearrangement counted as non-productive. CDR3 was defined according to IMGT convention as the region running from the second conserved V-encoded cysteine to the conserved J-encoded phenylalanine. The earlier analysis of about 620 of the donors excluded sequences that lacked an unambiguous match to a single V gene segment. In an earlier analysis of about 590 of the donors, a V segment was called functional when productive rearrangements were above 56.7%, and segregating when the standard deviation between donors exceeded 5%. A statistical classification framework was developed to diagnose cytomegalovirus status using the catalog of TCR beta chain sequences. In a later analysis, TCR nucleotide sequences were compared against IMGT/GENE-DB human TR gene sequences so that V and J genes could be assigned. The TCRdist pipeline was used in a later analysis to assign CDR3 sequences and most-parsimonious VDJ recombination scenarios. In a later analysis, every TCR beta chain was defined by the combination of its CDR3 amino acid sequence and its V-gene family, and reads without a unique V-gene family were dropped. To address suspected cross-contamination and a sequencing artifact, a later analysis removed under 600 highly shared, low-generation-probability nucleotide sequences. In a later analysis, a clonal expansion index was calculated for each public chain from normalized within-repertoire ranks of inferred template counts. In a later analysis, generation probabilities were computed using a VDJ recombination model fitted to out-of-frame rearrangements, and the results were checked against IGoR. In a later analysis, TCR-TCR, TCR-HLA and TCR-CMV co-occurrence was scored with hypergeometric tests, and a repertoire-size bias correction was applied to TCR pairs. In a later analysis, false discovery rates were estimated by permuting HLA or CMV assignments 20 times. In a later analysis, co-occurring TCRs were grouped with DBSCAN, and TCRdist sequence similarity was added when clustering was performed within HLA-allele-positive subsets. Co-occurrence clustering excluded repertoires with fewer than 30,000 or more than 120,000 public chains, plus five with anomalous nucleotide sharing. TCRdb mirrors the immuneACCESS table, restricted to in-frame sequences. Some clones are absent from its copies; in checked studies, under half trace to an unresolved V gene, and the reason for the others is unknown. The V and J calls and clone size come from that table; D and trimming were worked out from the DNA. The sample has 160,000 or so clones on record, around nine tenths of them singletons. The top ten clones comprise approximately 0.85% of the sample.

The specimen sequenced was PBMCs. The clonotype originates from a woman aged 30 to 39 in good health and CMV-seronegative. The chain was built from TRBV19 and TRBJ1-5, with the D gene too uncertain to name. The DNA reads TGTGCCAGTAGTCCCGGACGAGGGCTCAGGAATCAGCCCCAGCATTTT. The encoded protein is CASSPGRGLRNQPQHF.